This T cell receptor (beta chain) was profiled in a study of T cell responses to AZD1222 COVID-19 vaccine. Study results and caveats: CD4 TCRs associated with vaccination spanned spike, dominating at 160-218 and 743-854. Most donors were white British and more were female, and clonal diversity was possibly underestimated. Spike-specific TCR breadth and depth went up after people got two AZD1222 doses.

Combined were second doses at about 4 or about 12 weeks. Sequencing was performed with immunoSEQ multiplex PCR; in TCRdb, only in-frame clones are kept and a portion is missing. The repertoire holds roughly 150,000 clones, with 90% to 95% as singletons. With 4 bases removed from V and 0 bases from J, the gap between germline ends came to 7 bases. Germline CDR1 is SGDLS and CDR2 is YYNGEE. The CDR3 has 13 residues. The sample holds a few counts of this clone. Its antigen is still unknown. Material: peripheral blood, obtained 28 days after the second AZD1222 dose. The source is an adult who received the AZD1222 COVID-19 vaccine. The gene calls are TRBV9 and TRBJ2-5; no clear D gene. The CDR3 nucleotides read TGTGCCAGCAGCCCACCGTACCAAGAGACCCAGTACTTC. Translation: CASSPPYQETQYF.